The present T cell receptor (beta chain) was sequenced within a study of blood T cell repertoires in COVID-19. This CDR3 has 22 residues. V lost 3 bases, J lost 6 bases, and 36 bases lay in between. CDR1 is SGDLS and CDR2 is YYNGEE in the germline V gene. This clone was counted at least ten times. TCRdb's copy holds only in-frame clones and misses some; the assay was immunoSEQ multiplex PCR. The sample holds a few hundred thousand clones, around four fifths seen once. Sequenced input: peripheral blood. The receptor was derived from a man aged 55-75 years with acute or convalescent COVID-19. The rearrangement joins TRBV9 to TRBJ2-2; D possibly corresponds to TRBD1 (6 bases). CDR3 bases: TGTGCCAGCAGCGAACAGGGCCAAAGCAGTGGGAGTGTAATTGGGACGTCCGGGGAGCTGTTTTTT. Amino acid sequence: CASSEQGQSSGSVIGTSGELFF.